This T cell receptor beta chain is drawn from a study of blood T cell repertoires in COVID-19. This table comes from immunoSEQ multiplex PCR, and its TCRdb copy is limited to in-frame clones, with some not included. Of 170,000 or so clones in the sample, about 86% were seen once. The CDR3 has 13 residues. The germline V gene has CDR1 MNHEY and CDR2 SMNVEV (reference sequence). V lost 6 bases, J lost 7 bases, and 12 bases lay in between. The receptor's source is a man aged 50-59 years with active or convalescent COVID-19. The rearrangement links TRBV27 to TRBJ1-4, with D possibly being TRBD1 (6 bases). The specimen was peripheral blood. CDR3 sequence reads: CASSQQTGEKLFF. The CDR3 nucleotides read TGTGCCAGCAGCCAACAGACAGGTGAAAAACTGTTTTTT.